The source of this T cell receptor (beta chain) is a study of blood T cell repertoires in COVID-19. Study background: The United States, Italy and Spain were the sources of the acute and convalescent COVID-19 samples.

Trimming at V came to 6 bases and at J to 5 bases, leaving 7 bases not matched to a gene. The CDR3 is 14 residues long. The germline V gene encodes CDR1 MDHEN and CDR2 SYDVKM. Authors' analysis steps: Quantification of nucleated cells was approximated via reference gene primer amplification. Data came from immunoSEQ multiplex PCR; TCRdb stores just in-frame clones and leaves some out. That table gives V, J and clone size, and the DNA gave D and trimming. The data show approximately 140,000 clones, with 75% to 90% seen just once and about 4% held by the top ten. Residents of about two dozen US areas, aged roughly 18 to 89 years, made up the participants. Allocation to cohorts depended on clinical history reported by the participants.

Sequenced: PBMCs or T cells enriched from blood (not recorded which). The sequence derives from a middle-aged woman who had been exposed to COVID-19. This sequence joins TRBV28 and TRBJ1-5, with 7 bases that match TRBD1. The CDR3 DNA reads as TGTGCCAGCAGCCCGCGACAGGGCGATCAGCCCCAGCATTTT. This encodes CASSPRQGDQPQHF.